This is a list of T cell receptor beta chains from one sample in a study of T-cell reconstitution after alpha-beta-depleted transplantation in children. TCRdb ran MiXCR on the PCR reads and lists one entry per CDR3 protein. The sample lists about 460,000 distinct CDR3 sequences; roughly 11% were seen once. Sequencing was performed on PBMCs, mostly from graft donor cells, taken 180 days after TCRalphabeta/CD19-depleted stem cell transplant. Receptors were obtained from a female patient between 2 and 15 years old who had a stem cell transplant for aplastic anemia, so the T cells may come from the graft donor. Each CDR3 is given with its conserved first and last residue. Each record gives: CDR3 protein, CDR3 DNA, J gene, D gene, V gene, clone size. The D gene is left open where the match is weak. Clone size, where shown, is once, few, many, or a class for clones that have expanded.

cdr3_aa: CASSSRSGYNEQFF; cdr3_nt: TGTGCCAGCAGCTCCAGGTCGGGCTACAATGAGCAGTTCTTC; j_call: TRBJ2-1; d_call: NA; v_call: TRBV7-2; clone_size: few
cdr3_aa: CATSSRETSGSDTQYF; cdr3_nt: TGTGCCACCAGCAGCCGGGAGACTAGCGGGAGTGATACGCAGTATTTT; j_call: TRBJ2-3; d_call: TRBD2; v_call: TRBV15; clone_size: few
cdr3_aa: CASSYIPGTGSLGYTF; cdr3_nt: TGTGCCAGCAGTTACATCCCCGGGACAGGGAGCCTAGGCTACACCTTC; j_call: TRBJ1-2; d_call: TRBD1; v_call: TRBV6-5; clone_size: NA
cdr3_aa: CASSAVTGKDGYTF; cdr3_nt: TGTGCCAGCAGCGCAGTGACAGGGAAGGACGGCTACACCTTC; j_call: TRBJ1-2; d_call: TRBD1; v_call: TRBV5-6; clone_size: NA
cdr3_aa: CASSTDRGRQPQHF; cdr3_nt: TGTGCCAGTAGCACAGACAGGGGGCGTCAGCCCCAGCATTTT; j_call: TRBJ1-5; d_call: TRBD1; v_call: TRBV19; clone_size: NA
cdr3_aa: CSASQGFYTDTQYF; cdr3_nt: TGCAGTGCTAGCCAGGGATTTTACACAGATACGCAGTATTTT; j_call: TRBJ2-3; d_call: NA; v_call: TRBV20-1; clone_size: few
cdr3_aa: CAIQGAGAQPQHF; cdr3_nt: TGTGCCATCCAGGGTGCAGGAGCTCAGCCCCAGCATTTT; j_call: TRBJ1-5; d_call: NA; v_call: TRBV28; clone_size: NA
cdr3_aa: CSGTGEYEQYF; cdr3_nt: TGCAGTGGGACAGGGGAATACGAGCAGTACTTC; j_call: TRBJ2-7; d_call: TRBD1; v_call: TRBV20-1; clone_size: few
cdr3_aa: CSALTGGAYNEQFF; cdr3_nt: TGCAGTGCTCTTACAGGGGGCGCCTACAATGAGCAGTTCTTC; j_call: TRBJ2-1; d_call: TRBD1; v_call: TRBV20-1; clone_size: few
cdr3_aa: CASSSGGPSVETQYF; cdr3_nt: TGTGCCAGCAGCTCTGGCGGACCCTCCGTGGAGACCCAGTACTTC; j_call: TRBJ2-5; d_call: NA; v_call: TRBV11-3; clone_size: NA